This T cell receptor beta chain stems from a study of cytomegalovirus exposure and HLA in healthy donors. Study-wide points: What a later analysis reportedly showed was that an Asian-associated ancestry cluster had fewer N-insertions than the roughly 670-donor mean.

For this clone: Its specificity is not known.

Vbeta (60) and Jbeta (13) primers were used in the PCR. Generated by immunoSEQ multiplex PCR, the TCRdb table keeps only in-frame clones and is missing some. The sample has more than 110,000 clones; 73% are singletons. This CDR3 has 16 residues. V dropped 1 base and J dropped 4; count of bases not matched to a gene: 4. Germline values: CDR1 MGHRA, CDR2 YSYEKL. The receptor comes from a human donor in good health. Input material: PBMCs. This chain connects TRBV4-1 to TRBJ2-1, with 10 bases aligning to TRBD2. The DNA for the CDR3 is TGCGCCAGCAGCCAAGCAGCTAGCGGGGGTTACAATGAGCAGTTCTTC. As protein: CASSQAASGGYNEQFF.